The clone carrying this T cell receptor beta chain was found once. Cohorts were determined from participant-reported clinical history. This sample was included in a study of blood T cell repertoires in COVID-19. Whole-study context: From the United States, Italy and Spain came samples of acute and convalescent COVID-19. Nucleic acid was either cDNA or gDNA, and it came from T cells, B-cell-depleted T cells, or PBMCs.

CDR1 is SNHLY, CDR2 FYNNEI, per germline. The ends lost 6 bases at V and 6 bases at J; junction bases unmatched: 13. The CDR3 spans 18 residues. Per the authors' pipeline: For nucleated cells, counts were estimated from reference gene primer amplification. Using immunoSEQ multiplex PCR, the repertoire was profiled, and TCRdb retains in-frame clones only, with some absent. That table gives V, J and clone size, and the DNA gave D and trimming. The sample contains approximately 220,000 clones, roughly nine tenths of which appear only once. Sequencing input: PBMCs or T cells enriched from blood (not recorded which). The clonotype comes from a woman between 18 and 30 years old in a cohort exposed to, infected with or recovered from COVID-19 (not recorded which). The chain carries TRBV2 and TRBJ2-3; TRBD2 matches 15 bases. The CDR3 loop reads CASSVEYGLAGGPDTQYF. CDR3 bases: TGTGCCAGCAGCGTAGAATATGGACTAGCGGGAGGGCCCGATACGCAGTATTTT. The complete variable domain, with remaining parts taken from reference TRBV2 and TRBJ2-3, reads EPEVTQTPSHQVTQMGQEVILRCVPISNHLYFYWYRQILGQKVEFLVSFYNNEISEKSEIFDDQFSVERPDGSNFTLKIRSTKLEDSAMYFCASSVEYGLAGGPDTQYFGPGTRLTVL.